A selection of T cell receptor beta chains follows, all from one sample in a study of OX40 agonist ivuxolimab in advanced cancers. The protocol was immunoSEQ multiplex PCR, while the TCRdb copy is restricted to in-frame clones and leaves out a portion. The sample carries tens of thousands of clones, roughly 92% recorded once. The sequencing used CD4+ or CD8+ T cells sorted from blood, collected in a trial of the OX40 agonist ivuxolimab. Source of these receptors: an adult with an advanced solid tumor such as melanoma, head and neck, liver or kidney cancer. Both conserved end residues are part of each CDR3. D genes are given only for firm matches. A row's size may be missing; if present it is once, few, many or a size class.

J,size,D,V,DNA,CDR3
TRBJ2-2,.,.,TRBV27,TGTGCCAGCTCTCTTCTGAGGGAGCTGTTTTTT,CASSLLRELFF
TRBJ2-7,.,.,TRBV5-1,TGCGCCAGCAGCCCGGCCTCTCCAGGAGAGCAGTACTTC,CASSPASPGEQYF
TRBJ2-2,.,.,TRBV15,TGTGCCACCAGCAGAGACAGGGCAAACACCGGGGAGCTGTTTTTT,CATSRDRANTGELFF
TRBJ1-1,.,.,TRBV30,TGTGCCTGGAGTGTAATCTCGGATGAAGCTTTCTTT,CAWSVISDEAFF
TRBJ1-2,.,.,TRBV7-9,TGTGCCAGCAGCTTGGGACCCTCTAACTATGGCTACACCTTC,CASSLGPSNYGYTF
TRBJ1-1,.,.,TRBV7-6,TGTGCCAGCAGCTTCAAACCGGAAACTGAAGCTTTCTTT,CASSFKPETEAFF
TRBJ1-4,.,.,TRBV5-1,TGCGCCAGCAGCTCCGGATGGGATGAAAAACTGTTTTTT,CASSSGWDEKLFF
TRBJ2-7,once,.,TRBV7-9,TGTGCCAGCAGCTTCGGACAATCCTACGAGCAGTACTTC,CASSFGQSYEQYF
TRBJ2-7,once,TRBD2,TRBV5-6,TGTGCCAGCAGCTTGTACCGGGGGGGCCATGAAGGCTACGAGCAGTACTTC,CASSLYRGGHEGYEQYF
TRBJ2-3,.,TRBD1,TRBV9,TGTGCCAGCAGCCACAGCCTAACCGGGACAGGGCCGGCAGATACGCAGTATTTT,CASSHSLTGTGPADTQYF
TRBJ2-2,once,TRBD1,TRBV9,TGTGCCAGCAGCGTAACAGGGGATCCCGGGGAGCTGTTTTTT,CASSVTGDPGELFF
TRBJ2-2,.,.,TRBV6-5,TGTGCCAGCCGGGGGCCGAGGTCCGGGGAGCTGTTTTTT,CASRGPRSGELFF
TRBJ1-2,.,.,TRBV21-1,TGTGCCAGCAGCAAAATAGGGGCAGGAAAAGGTCGGATACAAGGTGGCTACACCTTC,CASSKIGAGKGRIQGGYTF
TRBJ2-3,.,TRBD2,TRBV27,TGTGCCAGCAGTTCCCCGACTAGCGGGGGGGCTTTAGATACGCAGTATTTT,CASSSPTSGGALDTQYF
TRBJ2-5,few,TRBD1,TRBV7-9,TGTGCCAGCAGCTCCAGGGACAGGGGATACCAAGAGACCCAGTACTTC,CASSSRDRGYQETQYF
TRBJ1-4,.,TRBD1,TRBV6-1,TGTGCCAGCAGTGCTCACAGGGGGCCTCCAACTAATGAAAAACTGTTTTTT,CASSAHRGPPTNEKLFF
TRBJ2-5,.,TRBD1,TRBV27,TGTGCCAGCAGTCACCGGGACAGGTCTCAAGAGACCCAGTACTTC,CASSHRDRSQETQYF